This T cell receptor (beta chain) originates from a study of metastatic and nonmetastatic thyroid tumors. Whole-study context: It was across blood and tumor or nodule tissue from malignant and benign thyroid patients that repertoires were compared. General observations from the study: Versus benign nodules, malignant thyroid tumors reportedly had significantly higher TCR beta diversity, in blood and tumor.

In the original workflow: For papillary thyroid cancer, a distant-metastasis classifier was constructed from CDR3 differences observed across clinicopathological groups. TCRdb re-clonotyped the PCR reads through MiXCR. The V and J calls shown here were made by TCRdb, not taken from the authors' results. Altogether 20,000 to 25,000 clones are present, roughly 31% being singletons, with the ten largest covering roughly 13%. CDR1 and CDR2 from the germline V gene are KGHDR and SFDVKD. This CDR3 comprises 16 residues. Trimming took off 1 base at V and 1 base at J, with 12 bases between the two ends. Prior to thyroid surgery, none of the patients had received any treatment. A remark on this clone: Its antigen is unidentified.

This TCR came from a female donor with papillary thyroid cancer or a benign thyroid nodule (not recorded which). Some clones in this sample may be carry-over from other donors' samples. Sequencing used blood. The chain uses TRBV24-1 and TRBJ2-5, with D perhaps TRBD1 (5 bases). Written as DNA, the CDR3 is TGTGCCACCAGTGATTTTAGGGGCACCTCCCAAGAGACCCAGTACTTC. This sequence encodes CATSDFRGTSQETQYF.